This T cell receptor (beta chain) derives from a study of Graves' ophthalmopathy and Graves' hyperthyroidism. Study-wide background: Upon initial diagnosis and before any treatment, peripheral blood was collected. Broader study findings: Discrimination between ophthalmopathy and stable hyperthyroidism by a 13-signature model showed roughly 88% sensitivity and 70% to 82% specificity.

Among the exclusions were patients with other autoimmune diseases, uncontrolled infections, pregnancy or lactation. The sample holds a few counts of this clonotype. Its target is not known. One junction end disagrees with the germline gene, perhaps due to a read error. TCR beta CDR3 amplification used RNA transcripts. Scientists carried out first-round RT-PCR using HTBI primers and then a second-round multiplex PCR. TCRdb re-derived calls from the multiplex PCR reads in MiXCR, one entry per CDR3 protein. The sample has about 640,000 distinct CDR3 sequences, over 40% seen once; the top ten hold more than 2.5%. This CDR3 is built from 14 residues. Germline values: CDR1 ENHRY, CDR2 SYGVKD.

This clonotype was sampled from an adult man with Graves' ophthalmopathy. Material: peripheral blood. V is TRBV10-3 and J is TRBJ2-7; tentative D call: TRBD1 (6 bases). The CDR3 reads CASSDLGQLPGQYF. CDR3 DNA: TGTGCCAGCAGTGACCTAGGACAGCTCCCAGGACAGTACTTC.